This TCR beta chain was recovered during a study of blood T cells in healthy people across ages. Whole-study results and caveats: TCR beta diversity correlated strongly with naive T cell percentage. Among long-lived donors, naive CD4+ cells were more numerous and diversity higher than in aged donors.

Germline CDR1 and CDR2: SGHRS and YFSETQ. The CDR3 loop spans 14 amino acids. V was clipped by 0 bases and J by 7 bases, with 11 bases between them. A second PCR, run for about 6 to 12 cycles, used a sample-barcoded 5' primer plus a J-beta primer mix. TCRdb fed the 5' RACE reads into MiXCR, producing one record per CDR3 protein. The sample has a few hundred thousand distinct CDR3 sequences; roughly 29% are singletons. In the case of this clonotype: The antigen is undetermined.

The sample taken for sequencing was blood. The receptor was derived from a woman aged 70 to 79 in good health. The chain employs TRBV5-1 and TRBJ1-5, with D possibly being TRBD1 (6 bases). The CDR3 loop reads CASSLDRDTQPQHF. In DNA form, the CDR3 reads TGCGCCAGCAGCTTGGACAGGGATACACAGCCCCAGCATTTT.